Each of the 18 T cell receptor beta chains below was sequenced from the same sample in a study of shared clonotypes between healthy human individuals. Measured with immunoSEQ multiplex PCR; TCRdb has only the in-frame clones, and not every one. The profile shows about a million clones, around 75% of them singletons. The sequencing sample was made of memory CD4+ T cells sorted from blood. The subset denotes: CD45RA-negative fraction. The receptors come from a man aged 18-30 years in good health.

This chain joins TRBV5-6 and TRBJ2-3; 8 bases match TRBD1. The V segment lost 4 bases and the J segment 6 bases; nucleotides outside the gene matches: 7. CDR3 length equals 14 residues. Germline-derived CDR1 and CDR2 are SGHDT and YYEEEE. The CDR3 DNA reads TGTGCCAGCAGCCTCAGGGGGCTGGGGGATACGCAGTATTTT. Its protein product is CASSLRGLGDTQYF.

The chain uses TRBV28 and TRBJ1-2, with D unclear. V lost 7 bases to trimming and J lost 7 bases, with 16 bases between them. This CDR3 has 13 residues. Germline V gives CDR1 MDHEN, CDR2 SYDVKM. CDR3 coding DNA: TGTGCCAGCACCGAGCCAGGTTATGGTGGCTACACCTTC. Amino acids: CASTEPGYGGYTF.

This sequence joins TRBV7-9 and TRBJ1-6; 8 bases are shared with TRBD1. Looked up from germline, CDR1 is SEHNR and CDR2 is FQNEAQ (reference sequence). Trimming at V came to 8 bases and at J to 5 bases, leaving 5 bases not matched to a gene. The CDR3 runs 14 residues. The CDR3 DNA sequence: TGTGCCAGCCTCCCGACAGGGGATAATTCACCCCTCCACTTT. Its protein product is CASLPTGDNSPLHF.

Concerning this clone itself: This CDR3 is also generated by other DNA sequences in the sample. J is TRBJ1-1 and V is TRBV5-1; D perhaps matches TRBD1 (6 bases). CDR1 is SGHRS, CDR2 YFSETQ, per germline. V gave up 2 bases and J gave up 5 bases, with 7 bases separating them. The CDR3 has 12 amino acids. The CDR3 loop is CASSLQGTEAFF. The CDR3 coding sequence is TGCGCCAGCAGCTTACAGGGAACTGAAGCTTTCTTT.

The rearrangement links TRBV13 to TRBJ2-7; TRBD2 matches at 9 bases. Germline CDR1 PRHDT, CDR2 FYEKMQ (reference sequence). CDR3 length: 15 residues. V lost 5 bases, J lost 6 bases, and 11 bases stayed unmatched. In nucleotides, the CDR3 is TGTGCCAGCAGCGAATGGCTAGCGGGAATCGTCGAGCAGTACTTC. Translating it yields CASSEWLAGIVEQYF. Complete variable domain (other parts from reference TRBV13 and TRBJ2-7): AAGVIQSPRHLIKEKRETATLKCYPIPRHDTVYWYQQGPGQDPQFLISFYEKMQSDKGSIPDRFSAQQFSDYHSELNMSSLELGDSALYFCASSEWLAGIVEQYFGPGTRLTVT.

V gene TRBV7-9 combines with J gene TRBJ2-3, with D possibly being TRBD1 (5 bases). V lost 0 bases, J lost 0 bases, and 16 bases lay in between. Germline CDR1 and CDR2: SEHNR and FQNEAQ (reference sequence). The CDR3 covers 18 residues. CDR3 loop: CASSLAPSPQASTDTQYF. The DNA for the CDR3 is TGTGCCAGCAGCTTAGCCCCCTCCCCACAGGCCAGCACAGATACGCAGTATTTT.

The chain employs TRBV11-2 and TRBJ2-7; 7 nucleotides agree with TRBD2. The CDR3 runs 14 residues. Germline trimming cut 5 bases from V and 5 bases from J; bases unmatched to any gene: 9. Germline CDR1 SGHAT, CDR2 FQNNGV. The CDR3 loop is CASSPSFGGNEQYF. The CDR3 region has the DNA TGTGCCAGCAGCCCCAGCTTCGGGGGGAACGAGCAGTACTTC.

V usage is TRBV2 and J usage is TRBJ2-4, with D maybe TRBD1 (5 bases). V was cut by 1 base and J by 2 bases, with 9 bases left in between. The germline gives CDR1 SNHLY, CDR2 FYNNEI. The length of the CDR3 is 15 residues. The CDR3 loop is CASSEEQVTKNIQYF. DNA for the CDR3: TGTGCCAGCAGTGAAGAACAGGTCACCAAAAACATTCAGTACTTC.

The chain couples TRBV12-1 to TRBJ1-4; the D call of TRBD1 is as the table states it, not checked on the DNA. TRBV12-1 corresponds to a pseudogene. The CDR3 is made up of 13 amino acids. The CDR3 is CASSPGHYEKLFF. CDR3 bases: TGTGCCAGCAGCCCTGGACATTATGAAAAACTGTTTTTT.

This CDR3 is CASSLEGNIRRGTGELFF. CDR3 nucleotides: TGTGCCAGCAGTTTAGAAGGGAACATCCGGCGAGGGACCGGGGAGCTGTTTTTT. The gene calls are TRBV27 and TRBJ2-2, with D tentatively TRBD2 (5 bases). Deletions cut 2 bases from V and 5 bases from J, with 21 bases between. The CDR3 runs to 18 residues. Germline V gives CDR1 MNHEY, CDR2 SMNVEV (reference sequence).

The CDR3 protein is CASSLTENQPQHF. CDR3 DNA: TGTGCCAGCAGTTTAACGGAAAATCAGCCCCAGCATTTT. The chain recombines TRBV28 with TRBJ1-5; no firm D call. Germline lookup yields CDR1 MDHEN and CDR2 SYDVKM. Trimming removed 2 bases from V and 4 bases from J, with 6 bases in between. The CDR3 totals 13 residues.

The chain employs TRBV11-2 and TRBJ1-5, with D possibly being TRBD1 (5 bases). The germline gives CDR1 SGHAT, CDR2 FQNNGV. This CDR3 comprises 13 residues. Trimming took off 3 bases at V and 6 bases at J, with 9 bases between the two ends. CDR3 sequence: CASSLGGGQPQHF. In DNA, the CDR3 is TGTGCCAGCAGCTTGGGGGGGGGTCAGCCCCAGCATTTT.

Turning to this clone: A far larger clone is one nucleotide away, so this likely arose from a read error. J is TRBJ1-5 and V is TRBV30; 10 nucleotides agree with TRBD1. This CDR3 spans 13 amino acids. Germline V lookup: CDR1 GTSNPN, CDR2 SVGIG (reference sequence). CDR3 residues: CARSGQGGKPQHF. In DNA form, the CDR3 reads TGTGCCCGGAGTGGACAGGGGGGGAAGCCCCAGCATTTT.

The chain is built from TRBV27 and TRBJ2-5, with 7 bases lining up with TRBD2. The length of the CDR3 is 16 residues. V lost 4 bases to trimming and J lost 3 bases; unmatched junction nucleotides: 11. CDR1 and CDR2 (germline): MNHEY, SMNVEV (reference sequence). CDR3 protein: CASSSFSYGGEETQYF. DNA for the CDR3: TGTGCCAGCAGTTCCTTTTCCTATGGGGGGGAAGAGACCCAGTACTTC.

The rearrangement links TRBV19 to TRBJ2-3; 13 bases line up with TRBD2. Germline V lookup: CDR1 LNHDA, CDR2 SQIVND (reference sequence). The J segment lost 2 bases and the V segment lost 9 bases, leaving 5 bases of the junction unmatched. This CDR3 comprises 15 residues. The CDR3: CASRTSGSDTDTQYF. CDR3 nucleotide sequence: TGTGCCAGCAGGACTAGCGGGAGTGACACAGATACGCAGTATTTT.

The CDR3 sequence is CARTQSDRQTTEAFF. The CDR3 coding sequence is TGTGCCAGAACCCAATCCGACAGACAGACCACTGAAGCTTTCTTT. V and J are TRBV19 and TRBJ1-1; weak D call: TRBD1 (5 bases). Trimming removed 9 bases at V and 4 bases at J, with 21 bases between. The CDR3 is 15 residues long. The germline V gene encodes CDR1 LNHDA and CDR2 SQIVND (reference sequence).

The chain has TRBV9 and TRBJ2-1; D is uncertain. Germline CDR1 reads SGDLS; CDR2 reads YYNGEE. The germline V and J ends were trimmed by 2 bases and 11 bases, with 14 bases remaining between them. This CDR3 is 13 amino acids long. CDR3 sequence (DNA): TGTGCCAGCAGCGTTAGTGGATCGGCGCAGCAGTTCTTC. Amino acids: CASSVSGSAQQFF. The full variable domain, with the rest looked up from reference TRBV9 and TRBJ2-1, is DSGVTQTPKHLITATGQRVTLRCSPRSGDLSVYWYQQSLDQGLQFLIQYYNGEERAKGNILERFSAQQFPDLHSELNLSSLELGDSALYFCASSVSGSAQQFFGPGTRLTVL.

The chain has TRBV11-3 and TRBJ2-7; the D is unclear. The CDR3 spans 15 residues. V was shortened by 1 base and J by 0 bases, with 10 bases between the two germline ends. Germline CDR1 reads SGHNT; CDR2 reads YENEEA. The CDR3 nucleotides are TGTGCCAGCAGCTTAGGATTCGGCAGCTCCTACGAGCAGTACTTC. The encoded protein is CASSLGFGSSYEQYF.